This TCR beta chain was recorded in a study of T cells in Graves' hyperthyroidism and ophthalmopathy. This CDR3 is built from 13 residues. The germline V gene encodes CDR1 LGHDT and CDR2 YNNKEL (reference sequence). The junction had 5 bases not matched to a gene; V was cut back by 4 bases and J by 6 bases. This clonotype was counted ten times or more. Its specificity is unknown. Study-wide findings and caveats: Stable hyperthyroidism was told apart from ophthalmopathy by a model built on 13 V-J features.

The blood was taken when hyperthyroidism was first diagnosed, before any ophthalmopathy symptoms showed up. The source material, RNA transcripts, was used to amplify TCR beta CDR3 regions. An initial round of RT-PCR targeting the TCR CDR3 relied on the HTBI primer set. MiXCR, applied by TCRdb to the multiplex PCR reads, yields one record per CDR3 protein. The profile shows roughly 500,000 distinct CDR3 sequences, about 15% of them singletons. Sequenced sample: blood. The V call is TRBV3-1, the J call TRBJ2-7; 8 bases fit TRBD2. This TCR was sampled from a woman in her twenties or thirties with Graves' hyperthyroidism that later progressed to Graves' ophthalmopathy. CDR3 bases: TGTGCCAGCAGCCGCCGGACTAGCAGCGAGCAGTACTTC. Translation: CASSRRTSSEQYF.